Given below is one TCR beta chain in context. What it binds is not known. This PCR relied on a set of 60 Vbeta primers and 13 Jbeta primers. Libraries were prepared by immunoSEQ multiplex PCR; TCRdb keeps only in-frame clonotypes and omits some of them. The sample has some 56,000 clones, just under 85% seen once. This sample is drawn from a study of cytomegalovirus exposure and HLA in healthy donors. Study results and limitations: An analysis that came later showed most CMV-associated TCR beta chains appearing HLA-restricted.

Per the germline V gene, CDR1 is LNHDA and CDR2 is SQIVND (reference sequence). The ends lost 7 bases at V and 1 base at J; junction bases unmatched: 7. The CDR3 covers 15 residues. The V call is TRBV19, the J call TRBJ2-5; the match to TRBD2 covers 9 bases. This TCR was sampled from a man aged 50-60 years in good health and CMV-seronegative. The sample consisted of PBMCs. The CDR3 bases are TGTGCCAGTAAGAAAAGCGGGGGGATCCAAGAGACCCAGTACTTC. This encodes CASKKSGGIQETQYF.